The present entry profiles one TCR beta chain with its context. Antigen: not known. The sample is drawn from a study of CD8+ T cells in alopecia areata. Regarding the study as a whole: Expanded CD8+ clones among the top 100, as well as scalp clonality, were significantly decreased by tofacitinib.

Treatment noted: oral pan-JAK inhibitor, 5-10 mg twice daily. V was pared by 7 bases and J by 2 bases, with 7 bases between. CDR1 and CDR2 (germline): SQVTM, ANQGSEA. CDR3 length equals 11 residues. Sequencing relied on a cDNA template that was reverse transcribed from extracted RNA. Sequencing was performed with immunoSEQ multiplex PCR; in TCRdb, only in-frame clones are kept and a portion is missing. The table includes around 190,000 clones, roughly 60% detected once. The source material was CD4+ T cells sorted from blood, sampled at week 24, from a patient treated with tofacitinib. The chain carries TRBV29-1 and TRBJ2-3; D possibly corresponds to TRBD1 (6 bases). This clonotype originated in a human donor with alopecia areata. The CDR3 region has the DNA TGCAGCGGGGACAACACAGATACGCAGTATTTT. Encoded protein: CSGDNTDTQYF.